This is a list of T cell receptor gamma chains from one sample in a study of gamma-delta T cells after stem cell transplantation. TCRdb reanalyzed the RT-PCR reads using CATT. The repertoire includes over a thousand gamma-chain clones, 3.2% of them detected once, and 32% sits in the top ten. Sequencing was done on a sample of gamma-delta T cells. The origin of the receptors is a human donor. It is not recorded whose cells these are; they may come from a transplant donor. The CDR3 runs from the conserved cysteine through the conserved F or W. A row's size may be missing; if present it is once, few, many or a size class.

size	V	J	DNA	CDR3
large	TRGV2	TRGJP2	TGTGCCACGACGGGTGATTGGATCAAGACGTTT	CATTGDWIKTF
.	TRGV9	TRGJ1/TRGJ2	TGTGCCTTGTGGGAGGTGTGGTATAAGAAACTCTTT	CALWEVWYKKLF
large	TRGV2	TRGJ1/TRGJ2	TGTGCCACCTGGGACGGCCGGAATTATTATAAGAAACTCTTT	CATWDGRNYYKKLF
medium-sized	TRGV8	TRGJ1/TRGJ2	TGTGCCACCTGGGATTTTTATAAGAAACTCTTT	CATWDFYKKLF
.	TRGV9	TRGJP	TGTGCCTTGTGGGACCACAGACAAGAGTTGGGCAAAAAAATCAAGGTATTT	CALWDHRQELGKKIKVF
few	TRGV9	TRGJP	TGTGCCTTGTGGGAGGTGATATTGGAGTTGGGCAAAAAAATCAAGGTATTT	CALWEVILELGKKIKVF
medium-sized	TRGV9	TRGJP	TGTGCCTTGTGGACTGAGGAGTTGGGCAAAAAAATCAAGGTATTT	CALWTEELGKKIKVF
large	TRGV9	TRGJ1/TRGJ2	TGTGCCTTGTGGGAGGGCGACAATTATAAGAAACTCTTT	CALWEGDNYKKLF
large	TRGV9	TRGJP	TGTGCCTTGTGGGAAGACAGGCAAGAGTTGGGCAAAAAAATCAAGGTATTT	CALWEDRQELGKKIKVF
medium-sized	TRGV9	TRGJP	TGTGCCTCGCAAGAGTTGGGCAAAAAAATCAAGGTATTT	CASQELGKKIKVF
medium-sized	TRGV2	TRGJ1/TRGJ2	TGTGCCACCTGGGACGGGGGTAAGAAACTCTTT	CATWDGGKKLF
few	TRGV9	TRGJP	TGTGCCTTGTGGGAGGTTGCGTTGGGCAAAAAAATCAAGGTATTT	CALWEVALGKKIKVF
medium-sized	TRGV2	TRGJP2	TGTGCCACCTGGGACGGGCGTCATCGTAGTGATTGGATCAAGACGTTT	CATWDGRHRSDWIKTF
medium-sized	TRGV2	TRGJ1/TRGJ2	TGTGCCACCTGGGACGGGTGGTGTTATAAGAAACTCTTT	CATWDGWCYKKLF
.	TRGV9	TRGJP	TGTGCCTTGTGGGAGGTGATAAAGAAGTTGGGCAAAAAAATCAAGGTATTT	CALWEVIKKLGKKIKVF
medium-sized	TRGV9	TRGJP1	TGTGCCTTGTGGGAGGTGCAGACCACTGGTTGGTTCAAGATATTT	CALWEVQTTGWFKIF
medium-sized	TRGV2	TRGJ1/TRGJ2	TGTGCCACCTGGGACCGTTCGAATTATTATAAGAAACTCTTT	CATWDRSNYYKKLF
large	TRGV2	TRGJ1/TRGJ2	TGTGCCACCTGGGAGGATAAGAAACTCTTT	CATWEDKKLF
medium-sized	TRGV9	TRGJ1/TRGJ2	TGTGCCTTGTGGGAGGCGTCTAATTATTATAAGAAACTCTTT	CALWEASNYYKKLF
large	TRGV3	TRGJP2	TGTGCCACCTGGGACATCCCAAATCTTTATAGTAGTGATTGGATCAAGACGTTT	CATWDIPNLYSSDWIKTF
large	TRGV4	TRGJ1/TRGJ2	TGTGCCACCTGGGTTCTGGGTTATAAGAAACTCTTT	CATWVLGYKKLF
medium-sized	TRGV9	TRGJP	TGTGCCTTGTGGGAGGTGCCCCTACAAGAGTTGGGCAAAAAAATCAAGGTATTT	CALWEVPLQELGKKIKVF